This paragraph reports one T cell receptor (beta chain). This entry belongs to a study of blood T cell repertoires in COVID-19. The authors' processing: Amplification with reference gene primers provided the estimates of nucleated cell counts. Data came from immunoSEQ multiplex PCR; TCRdb stores just in-frame clones and leaves some out. Clone size and the V and J calls come from that table; the DNA yielded D and trimming. Among 200,000 to 250,000 clones listed, 75% to 85% were seen once. Germline CDR1 reads KGHSY; CDR2 reads FQNENV. The CDR3 consists of 13 residues. V shed 3 bases and J shed 10 bases, with 13 bases lying between them.

This sequence joins TRBV16 and TRBJ2-1; D possibly corresponds to TRBD1 (6 bases). The sample was peripheral blood. This receptor was taken from a woman in her twenties or thirties with COVID-19, enrolled during active disease. The CDR3 sequence is CASSHLSDREQFF. Here the CDR3 DNA reads TGTGCCAGCAGCCACCTGAGCGACAGGGAGCAGTTCTTC. Variable domain in full (rest from reference TRBV16 and TRBJ2-1): GEEVAQTPKHLVRGEGQKAKLYCAPIKGHSYVFWYQQVLKNEFKFLISFQNENVFDETGMPKERFSAKCLPNSPCSLEIQATKLEDSAVYFCASSHLSDREQFFGPGTRLTVL.